The clone carrying this T cell receptor beta chain was observed a handful of times. The antigen is undetermined. This entry belongs to a study of T cell repertoires in cytomegalovirus infection. Turning to the study itself: The study used recently identified HLA-C-restricted and well-studied HLA-B-restricted CMV epitopes.

The V end lost 5 bases, the J end lost 2 bases, and 16 bases lay between the germline ends. From germline, CDR1 is MNHNY and CDR2 SVGAGI (reference sequence). This CDR3 region has 15 residues. Study observations and caveats: Frequencies of public TCR beta families were cumulated, and this identified carriers of CMV plus the relevant HLA.

One entry per CDR3 protein, called by TCRdb with MiXCR from the reads. The repertoire has about 220,000 distinct CDR3 sequences, 35% to 45% of them found once; the top ten carry approximately 60%. The receptor was derived from a human donor in good health (CMV status not recorded). Some clones in this sample may be carry-over from other donors' samples. The sequencing here drew on CD8+ T cells from cultured PBMCs, taken from culture after CMV antigen stimulation. The genes are TRBV6-6 and TRBJ2-7; D possibly corresponds to TRBD2 (6 bases). The CDR3, as DNA: TGTGCCAGCAGTACCCCCGGGACTCCCCCCTACGAGCAGTACTTC. As protein: CASSTPGTPPYEQYF.